This entry concerns a single T cell receptor (beta chain). Its antigen remains unknown. Profiling relied on immunoSEQ multiplex PCR, and the TCRdb table lists in-frame clones only, not all of them. The profile covers around 67,000 clones, with 88% appearing a single time and 1% taken by the ten largest. The sample belongs to a study of OX40 agonist ivuxolimab in advanced cancers. Study context: Partial responses were achieved by three patients, of whom one had hepatocellular carcinoma and two had cutaneous melanoma. Overall study results and limits: At 0.1 to 3.0 mg/kg, clonal expansion of CD4+ and CD8+ blood T cells had occurred by week 6.

Per the germline V gene, CDR1 is SGHNT and CDR2 is YENEEA. This CDR3 is built from 14 residues. The V end lost 0 bases, the J end lost 6 bases, and 10 bases lay between the germline ends. The sequencing here drew on CD4+ or CD8+ T cells sorted from blood, taken in a trial of the OX40 agonist ivuxolimab. The V gene is TRBV11-3, the J gene TRBJ2-3; D is uncertain. This clonotype was sampled from an adult with an advanced solid tumor such as melanoma, head and neck, liver or kidney cancer. The chain's CDR3 is CASSLDYFPDTQYF. CDR3 DNA: TGTGCCAGCAGCTTAGACTATTTCCCCGATACGCAGTATTTT.